This note documents a single T cell receptor (beta chain) sequence. Its antigen is unknown. Base-call qualities are not available, and no considerably larger clone is one nucleotide away. This sample is part of a study of T cell changes during pregnancy in multiple sclerosis (dated by TCRdb to the late 2010s). About the study as a whole: In women with multiple sclerosis, the researchers looked at how the T cell repertoire shifted as pregnancy progressed.

Library creation used the immunoSEQ multiplex PCR assay. TCRdb's version of the immuneACCESS table is confined to in-frame rearrangements and falls short of the full clone set. An unresolved V gene accounts for under half of the shortfall where checked; the remainder is of unknown origin. The sample table records under 110,000 clones; under 95% of these occur just once. The ten most abundant clones make up 1.5% to 2% of the sample. The TCR sequence derives from a female donor with multiple sclerosis, enrolled in a pregnancy study. Specimen: peripheral blood, collected after pregnancy.

The DNA sequence reads TGTGCCAGCAGCTTCCGGGCGGCAGGGGCATCATACGAGCAGTACTTC. Protein translation: CASSFRAAGASYEQYF. Recombination linked TRBV7-9 to TRBJ2-7; a tentative D match to TRBD1 spans 6 bases. The germline V gene (reference sequence) specifies SEHNR as CDR1 and FQNEAQ as CDR2. Cut back by 3 bases and 4 bases, the V and J ends lie 19 bases apart. Including cysteine and phenylalanine, the CDR3 has 16 amino acids. Only CDR3 DNA remains: 48 bases, in frame from the first base.